The 21 T cell receptor beta chains below all came from one sample that was sequenced in a study of CD8 T cells in Susac syndrome (dated by TCRdb to the late 2010s). Library generation was performed with the immunoSEQ multiplex PCR assay. RNA was extracted using the RNeasy kit, and roughly 0.45 to 1 microgram was reverse transcribed with random hexamers. TCRdb reprocessed the public reads (quality trimming at Q25 with fastp, clone calling with MiXCR) and kept in-frame beta chains. When rows share a CDR3 protein, they turn into one entry using the most common DNA and genes. Across this sample there are more than 250,000 distinct CDR3 sequences, with just over 90% seen only once. The leading ten clones occupy roughly 0.07% of the sample. Sequencing input: CD4+ T cells from PBMCs. The receptors stem from a human donor with multiple sclerosis.

The chain recombines TRBV4-1 with TRBJ1-2; D gene unclear. The CDR3 is made up of 14 amino acids. In germline, CDR1 is MGHRA, CDR2 YSYEKL. Trimming removed 5 bases from V and 1 base from J, with 11 bases in between. CDR3 protein: CASSAIGINYGYTF. The CDR3 nucleotides read TGCGCCAGCAGCGCCATCGGCATTAACTATGGCTACACCTTC.

The chain recombines TRBV6-6 with TRBJ1-1, with D unclear. Trimming pared 3 bases from V and 5 bases from J, leaving 10 bases between. The CDR3 length is 13 residues. CDR1 is MNHNY, CDR2 SVGAGI, per germline (reference sequence). CDR3 loop: CASSYTKLTEAFF. CDR3 DNA: TGTGCCAGCAGTTATACCAAATTGACTGAAGCTTTCTTT.

This clonotype was counted once. The genes are TRBV12-5 and TRBJ1-2, with D uncertain. In germline, CDR1 is LGHNT, CDR2 FRNRAP. V gave up 6 bases and J gave up 8 bases, with 16 bases separating them. The CDR3 is made up of 13 amino acids. The CDR3 loop reads CASGHAVNRGYTF. CDR3 DNA sequence: TGTGCTAGTGGGCATGCCGTAAATCGGGGCTACACCTTC. The variable domain in full, completed from reference TRBV12-5 and TRBJ1-2, reads DARVTQTPRHKVTEMGQEVTMRCQPILGHNTVFWYRQTMMQGLELLAYFRNRAPLDDSGMPKDRFSAEMPDATLATLKIQPSEPRDSAVYFCASGHAVNRGYTFGSGTRLTVV.

The J gene is TRBJ2-5, the V gene TRBV20-1; the match to TRBD2 covers 10 bases. V lost 6 bases and J lost 2; bases outside the gene matches: 12. Germline V gene lookup returns CDR1 DFQATT and CDR2 SNEGSKA (reference sequence). The CDR3 spans 16 residues. In nucleotides, the CDR3 is TGCAGTGCGACGGGGTCGACTAGCGGGCTACAAGAGACCCAGTACTTC. Translating it yields CSATGSTSGLQETQYF.

Note on this clonotype: The conserved closing phenylalanine or tryptophan is absent in this CDR3, likely reflecting a read error. V gene TRBV20-1 combines with J gene TRBJ1-5, with D possibly matching TRBD1 (5 bases). Per the germline V gene, CDR1 is DFQATT and CDR2 is SNEGSKA (reference sequence). The CDR3 sequence is 15 residues long. V shed 0 bases and J shed 5 bases, with 14 bases lying between them. CDR3 amino acids: CSAREGRITDQPQHS. CDR3 sequence (DNA): TGCAGTGCTAGAGAGGGGCGGATAACCGATCAGCCCCAGCATTCT.

CDR3 protein: CASSLGQASNYGYTF. The CDR3, as DNA: TGCGCCAGCAGCTTGGGACAGGCCTCTAACTATGGCTACACCTTC. V and J are TRBV5-1 and TRBJ1-2; weak D call: TRBD1 (6 bases). CDR1 and CDR2 from the germline V gene are SGHRS and YFSETQ. CDR3 length equals 15 residues. V lost 0 bases to trimming and J lost 0 bases, with 9 bases between them.

The V gene is TRBV5-4, the J gene TRBJ2-1; D ambiguous. From germline, CDR1 is SGHNT and CDR2 YYREEE (reference sequence). The CDR3 extends over 13 amino acids. V was cut by 4 bases and J by 5 bases, with 10 bases left in between. The CDR3, as DNA: TGTGCCAGCAGCCAGAGACTCCACAATGAGCAGTTCTTC. The encoded protein is CASSQRLHNEQFF. The full variable domain, with the rest looked up from reference TRBV5-4 and TRBJ2-1, is ETGVTQSPTHLIKTRGQQVTLRCSSQSGHNTVSWYQQALGQGPQFIFQYYREEENGRGNFPPRFSGLQFPNYSSELNVNALELDDSALYLCASSQRLHNEQFFGPGTRLTVL.

The genes are TRBV18 and TRBJ2-3; TRBD1 might be the D (5 bases). Trimming took off 1 base at V and 2 bases at J, with 13 bases between the two ends. Germline CDR1 KGHSH, CDR2 LQKENI. This CDR3 contains 16 residues. The CDR3 sequence: CASSPRRGRVTDTQYF. Here the CDR3 DNA reads TGTGCCAGCTCACCACGAAGGGGCAGGGTCACAGATACGCAGTATTTT.

V usage is TRBV4-2 and J usage is TRBJ1-1; unclear D gene. The germline CDR1 and CDR2 sequences are LGHNA and YNFKEQ. The CDR3 contains 14 residues. Trimming stripped 1 base from V and 9 bases from J, with 15 bases between. CDR3: CASSQVWNSLKAFF. CDR3 in DNA: TGTGCCAGCAGCCAAGTCTGGAACTCCTTGAAAGCTTTCTTT.

The V gene is TRBV12-5, the J gene TRBJ2-6; no clear D gene. CDR3 size: 14 residues. CDR1 LGHNT and CDR2 FRNRAP come from the germline V gene. V gave up 3 bases and J gave up 3 bases, with 6 bases separating them. The CDR3 DNA sequence: TGTGCTAGTGGTTTTTCGGGTGGGGCCAACGTCCTGACTTTC. Amino acid sequence: CASGFSGGANVLTF.

This rearrangement joins TRBV9 to TRBJ2-3, with 9 positions matching TRBD2. The V segment lost 0 bases and the J segment 0 bases; nucleotides outside the gene matches: 2. The CDR3 spans 16 residues. Germline V gene sequence: CDR1 SGDLS, CDR2 YYNGEE. The CDR3 here is CASSVGSGRSTDTQYF. The CDR3 nucleotides are TGTGCCAGCAGCGTAGGCAGCGGGAGGAGCACAGATACGCAGTATTTT. Full variable domain (rest looked up from reference TRBV9 and TRBJ2-3): DSGVTQTPKHLITATGQRVTLRCSPRSGDLSVYWYQQSLDQGLQFLIQYYNGEERAKGNILERFSAQQFPDLHSELNLSSLELGDSALYFCASSVGSGRSTDTQYFGPGTRLTVL.

This clonotype appeared once. This chain links TRBV23-1 with TRBJ2-5; 9 bases map to TRBD1. TRBV23-1 is an open reading frame, and its role is uncertain. This CDR3 is built from 15 residues. Trimming cost V 7 bases and J 4 bases; bases outside gene matches: 10. CDR3 nucleotides: TGCGCCAGCATCCTACAGGGGGCGCTGAGAGAGACCCAGTACTTC. It specifies CASILQGALRETQYF.

This chain connects TRBV19 to TRBJ1-5, with 10 bases matching TRBD1. V was pared by 7 bases and J by 6 bases, with 3 bases of the junction left unmatched. This CDR3 contains 13 residues. CDR1 is LNHDA, CDR2 SQIVND, per germline (reference sequence). The CDR3 here is CASNRQGAQPQHF. The CDR3 DNA follows: TGTGCCAGTAACCGACAGGGGGCTCAGCCCCAGCATTTT.

The chain is built from TRBV5-6 and TRBJ2-1; maybe TRBD1 (5 bases). Trimming removed 4 bases from V and 2 bases from J, with 10 bases in between. The germline V gene encodes CDR1 SGHDT and CDR2 YYEEEE. The CDR3 runs 14 residues. CDR3 coding DNA: TGTGCCAGCAGCCCCAGGGTACCCTACAATGAGCAGTTCTTC. This gives the protein CASSPRVPYNEQFF.

V and J are TRBV2 and TRBJ2-1; D not resolved. The V and J ends lost 7 bases and 3 bases respectively, with 4 bases between them. CDR1 is SNHLY and CDR2 is FYNNEI in the germline V gene. There are 11 residues in the CDR3. The CDR3, as DNA: TGTGCCAGCACCAGCTACAATGAGCAGTTCTTC. It yields the protein CASTSYNEQFF.

Comment on this clonotype: An end of the junction does not agree with germline; a read error may underlie this. The chain has TRBV6-2 or TRBV6-3 and TRBJ2-1; D may be TRBD2 (6 bases). CDR1 MNHEY and CDR2 SVGEGT come from the germline V gene. The CDR3 is made up of 15 amino acids. This CDR3 reads CASSSVSQGGNEHFF. In DNA, the CDR3 is TGTGCCAGCAGTTCGGTGTCCCAGGGCGGGAATGAGCATTTCTTC.

This sequence joins TRBV7-9 and TRBJ2-7; the D call may be TRBD1 or TRBD2 (5 bases each). Trimming took off 5 bases at V and 0 bases at J, with 20 bases between the two ends. The CDR3 is 17 residues long. CDR1 is SEHNR and CDR2 is FQNEAQ in the germline V gene (reference sequence). The CDR3 sequence is CASSPPFRGGDSYEQYF. The CDR3 region has the DNA TGTGCCAGCAGCCCCCCCTTTCGGGGCGGAGACTCCTACGAGCAGTACTTC.

This clonotype was picked up one time. The chain uses TRBV20-1 and TRBJ1-1; TRBD1 might be the D (5 bases). The V gene lost 6 bases and the J gene lost 2 bases, with 16 bases spanning the gap. Germline V gene sequence: CDR1 DFQATT, CDR2 SNEGSKA (reference sequence). The CDR3 loop spans 14 amino acids. CDR3 protein: CSAPKGIGNTEAFF. The CDR3 DNA sequence: TGCAGTGCCCCAAAGGGGATAGGTAACACTGAAGCTTTCTTT.

V is TRBV2 and J is TRBJ1-1; the D gene is possibly TRBD1 (5 bases). Per the germline V gene, CDR1 is SNHLY and CDR2 is FYNNEI. Trimming stripped 7 bases from V and 0 bases from J, with 9 bases between. The CDR3 consists of 13 residues. For the CDR3, the DNA is TGTGCCAGCATTGACAGCTTGAACACTGAAGCTTTCTTT. This codes for CASIDSLNTEAFF. The entire variable domain, with the rest obtained from reference TRBV2 and TRBJ1-1, is as follows: EPEVTQTPSHQVTQMGQEVILRCVPISNHLYFYWYRQILGQKVEFLVSFYNNEISEKSEIFDDQFSVERPDGSNFTLKIRSTKLEDSAMYFCASIDSLNTEAFFGQGTRLTVV.

The rearrangement joins TRBV14 to TRBJ2-7, with TRBD2 identical over 9 bases. V gave up 0 bases and J gave up 4 bases; unmatched junction bases: 4. The CDR3 is 15 residues long. Germline CDR1 and CDR2: SGHDN and FVKESK. CDR3 coding DNA: TGTGCCAGCAGCCAAGATCTGACTAGCGGATACGAGCAGTACTTC. Translated, it gives CASSQDLTSGYEQYF.

This chain joins TRBV29-1 and TRBJ2-1; 9 positions match TRBD1. The CDR3 contains 12 residues. The germline V gene has CDR1 SQVTM and CDR2 ANQGSEA. CDR3 coding DNA: TGCAGTGGGGGACAGGGAAGAGATGAGCAGTTCTTC. It translates to CSGGQGRDEQFF.